This TCR beta chain was captured in a study of immune evolution from preneoplasia to lung adenocarcinoma. Study results and limitations: Clonality was highest in normal lung, lower in later-stage lesions apparently.

Only in-frame clones appear in the TCRdb table, and some are missing; sequencing was by immunoSEQ multiplex PCR. The sample lists around 5,000 clones, roughly 85% occurring once. Each case's diagnosis was confirmed by two pathologists on H&E. The V end lost 1 base, the J end lost 3 bases, and 12 bases lay between the germline ends. The CDR3 totals 16 residues. The germline gives CDR1 SGHAT, CDR2 FQNNGV. Comment on this clone: Its target is unknown.

This receptor was obtained from a person aged 55 to 69 with lung adenocarcinoma. The sequenced sample consisted of FFPE normal lung tissue adjacent to the tumor. The genes are TRBV11-2 and TRBJ2-2, with unresolved D. In DNA form, the CDR3 reads TGTGCCAGCAGCTTAGTGGGCCGGACCTACACCGGGGAGCTGTTTTTT. It is translated as CASSLVGRTYTGELFF.